This note documents a single T cell receptor beta chain sequence. Its antigen remains unidentified. Qualities for individual bases were not recorded, and no much larger clone is one base off. This entry belongs to a study of ipilimumab plus nivolumab after autologous stem cell transplantation (dated by TCRdb to the early 2020s). Regarding the study in general: A median of roughly five ipilimumab doses and under ten nivolumab doses was received by trial patients. The trial enrolled patients with high-risk diffuse large B cell lymphoma, mature T cell lymphoma, or multiple myeloma undergoing autologous transplant. Thirty-five patients made up the trial's intent-to-treat population. Primary refractory and relapsed disease were included in the DLBCL cohort, with 18-month progression-free survival of about 86% and 27%, respectively. Overall results and qualifications from the work: The authors concluded that, as post-transplant consolidation, combined checkpoint inhibition appeared tolerable. According to the authors, a biologic rationale for studying the approach further came from T cell receptor repertoire, regulatory T cell phenotype and gut microbiota profiles.

The CDR3 has 17 amino acids, counting the end cysteine and phenylalanine. Only the CDR3 portion is preserved as DNA: 51 bases, with reading frame beginning at the first base. The V end gives up 3 bases and the J end 0 bases, leaving 6 bases in the junction not matched to a gene. From a lookup of the germline V gene (reference sequence), CDR1 and CDR2 are SGHAT and FQDESV. Library generation was performed with the immunoSEQ multiplex PCR assay. Drawn from immuneACCESS, this table holds only the in-frame rearrangements with V and J called that TCRdb kept. Clones are partly lost; checked studies trace under half to an unresolved V gene and leave the rest unexplained. This sample has 20,000 to 25,000 clones in its table, and 70% to 80% of those were observed once. About 18% of the sample is in the top ten clones. Starting 14 to 28 days after the autologous transplant, patients began checkpoint therapy, which included ipilimumab at 1 mg/kg intravenously on day 1 of selected weeks. The nivolumab dose was 3 mg/kg intravenously, delivered on day 1 of weeks 1, 4, 7, 10, and every two weeks through week 26. This was a Phase Ib clinical trial that tested ipilimumab plus nivolumab, given as combined checkpoint inhibition, for consolidation following autologous stem cell transplantation.

The sequence links TRBV11-1 to TRBJ2-1, with 9 bases in between that match TRBD1. The sequence derives from a male donor with diffuse large B-cell lymphoma. Sample: PBMCs, taken in a trial of ipilimumab plus nivolumab as post-transplant consolidation. This receptor has the CDR3 CASSLGQGLSSYNEQFF. The nucleotide sequence is TGTGCCAGCAGCTTGGGACAGGGCTTAAGCTCCTACAATGAGCAGTTCTTC. When the CDR3 is completed using the reference TRBV11-1 and TRBJ2-1 genes on either side, the full variable domain is EAEVAQSPRYKITEKSQAVAFWCDPISGHATLYWYRQILGQGPELLVQFQDESVVDDSQLPKDRFSAERLKGVDSTLKIQPAELGDSAMYLCASSLGQGLSSYNEQFFGPGTRLTVL.